These 5 T cell receptor beta chains came from one sample sequenced in a study of blood T cell repertoires in COVID-19. Only in-frame clones appear in the TCRdb table, and some are missing; sequencing was by immunoSEQ multiplex PCR. The sample holds 200,000 to 250,000 clones, approximately 83% seen once. The specimen sequenced was peripheral blood. The receptors here all came from a woman aged 50 to 65 with acute or convalescent COVID-19.

CDR3 sequence: CASSYRPAGAFSPLHF. CDR3 DNA sequence: TGTGCCAGCAGCTATCGACCTGCTGGGGCATTTTCACCCCTCCACTTT. The chain recombines TRBV5-4 with TRBJ1-6; TRBD1 is a possible D gene (5 bases). The germline CDR1 and CDR2 sequences are SGHNT and YYREEE (reference sequence). CDR3 size: 16 residues. The V and J ends lost 3 bases and 9 bases respectively, with 19 bases between them.

CDR3 protein: CASSVQGAGTEAFF. CDR3 DNA: TGTGCCAGCAGCGTTCAGGGGGCGGGCACTGAAGCTTTCTTT. J is TRBJ1-1 and V is TRBV7-2; 8 nucleotides align to TRBD1. CDR1 and CDR2 from the germline V gene are SGHTA and FQGNSA. The CDR3 totals 14 residues. Trimming removed 5 bases from V and 4 bases from J; junction bases left unmatched: 6.

The chain links TRBV5-4 to TRBJ2-1; D is ambiguous. The ends were cut back, 2 bases at V and 9 bases at J, with 6 bases in the middle. The CDR3 sequence is 11 residues long. The germline gives CDR1 SGHNT, CDR2 YYREEE (reference sequence). In DNA form, the CDR3 reads TGTGCCAGCAGCTTTGAGGTTGAGCAGTTCTTC. It yields the protein CASSFEVEQFF.

The chain joins TRBV19 to TRBJ2-7; TRBD1 is a possible D gene (6 bases). V lost 5 bases and J lost 6, with 14 bases in between. Per germline, CDR1 LNHDA and CDR2 SQIVND (reference sequence). This CDR3 comprises 13 residues. The CDR3 loop is CASSAQQGREQYF. The CDR3 DNA is TGTGCCAGTAGTGCACAACAGGGCCGCGAGCAGTACTTC.

The V call is TRBV7-8, the J call TRBJ1-6, with unresolved D. The V gene's germline CDR1 is SGHVS and CDR2 FQNEAQ. The CDR3 loop spans 15 amino acids. V shed 5 bases and J shed 0 bases, with 8 bases lying between them. The CDR3 reads CASSAVSSYNSPLHF. For the CDR3, the DNA is TGTGCCAGCAGCGCGGTTAGCTCCTATAATTCACCCCTCCACTTT.